This TCR beta chain came from a study of cytomegalovirus exposure and HLA in healthy donors. The PCR contained 60 Vbeta and 13 Jbeta primers. Only in-frame clones appear in the TCRdb table, and some are missing; sequencing was by immunoSEQ multiplex PCR. The sample shows approximately 170,000 clones, 60% to 85% of them seen only once. Each donor was nominally healthy when sampled (though unrecorded immune exposures were likely). Study conclusions and caveats: Among the CMV-associated chains, three were confirmed in vitro as specific for CMV antigens. Later analysis identified a missense DCLRE1C variant that was linked to TCR beta V- and J-gene trimming.

The CDR3 has 15 residues. Germline CDR1 reads SGHVS; CDR2 reads FNYEAQ. Deletions cut 4 bases from V and 1 base from J, with 13 bases between. A remark on this clone: The target antigen is unknown.

This receptor was identified in a female donor in good health and CMV-seronegative. The source material was PBMCs. This chain joins TRBV7-6 and TRBJ2-5, with D maybe TRBD2 (6 bases). The CDR3 DNA sequence: TGTGCCAGCAGCTGGGGTGGACTAAGCCAAGAGACCCAGTACTTC. It yields the protein CASSWGGLSQETQYF.